This TCR beta chain comes out of a study of shared clonotypes between healthy human individuals. Germline CDR1 reads SGHTA; CDR2 reads FQGTGA. Trimming removed 2 bases from V and 5 bases from J; junction bases left unmatched: 2. The CDR3 has 15 residues. As to this clone: Its antigen is still unknown. Other DNA sequences in this sample translate to the same CDR3.

Positively selected for CCR7, the CD45RO-negative cells used as naive CD8 cells excluded terminally differentiated effector memory CD45RA+ cells. Study-level points and caveats: An effect of sequencing depth on clonotype sharing among donors was expected. A handful of donors had about 5% of their naive CD4 clonotypes in common. In contrast to clonotypes shared by all four donors, non-shared clonotypes had lower generation probabilities.

Data came from immunoSEQ multiplex PCR; TCRdb stores just in-frame clones and leaves some out. The table includes over 750,000 clones, roughly 96% detected once. The clonotype originates from a young man in good health. V is TRBV7-3 and J is TRBJ2-1, with TRBD2 matching 11 bases. Sequenced sample: naive CD8+ T cells sorted from blood. Written as DNA, the CDR3 is TGTGCCAGCAGCTTAGGGACTAGCGGAGACAATGAGCAGTTCTTC. The encoded protein is CASSLGTSGDNEQFF.